The 12 T cell receptor beta chains below all came from one sample that was sequenced in a study of cytomegalovirus exposure and HLA in healthy donors. PCR involved 60 Vbeta and 13 Jbeta primers. Profiled with immunoSEQ multiplex PCR; TCRdb holds only in-frame clones, not every one. The data contain roughly 170,000 clones, more than 65% of them seen just once; the ten biggest clones take up more than 0.95%. The sample consisted of PBMCs. All receptors derive from a girl aged 2 to 10 in good health and CMV-seropositive.

The chain is built from TRBV6-1 and TRBJ1-2; tentatively, D is TRBD1 (5 bases). This CDR3 contains 11 residues. CDR1 and CDR2 (germline): MNHNS, SASEGT. Trimming took off 10 bases at V and 8 bases at J, with 14 bases between the two ends. The CDR3 sequence: CAISRAEGYTF. The DNA of the CDR3 is TGTGCCATCTCCAGGGCTGAGGGCTACACCTTC.

The chain recombines TRBV19 with TRBJ2-3; 10 nucleotides agree with TRBD2. CDR3 length equals 13 residues. Germline V lookup: CDR1 LNHDA, CDR2 SQIVND (reference sequence). The trim removed 6 bases at V and 6 bases at J, leaving 3 bases unmatched. The CDR3 is CASRILAGDTQYF. CDR3 sequence (DNA): TGTGCCAGTAGGATACTAGCGGGGGATACGCAGTATTTT.

The rearrangement uses TRBV7-6 and TRBJ2-7; D not resolved. This CDR3 comprises 14 residues. Trimming took 0 bases from V and 1 from J, leaving 7 bases between them. Germline assignment: CDR1 SGHVS and CDR2 FNYEAQ. The CDR3 bases are TGTGCCAGCAGCTTAGCAGTGCAGTCCTACGAGCAGTACTTC. Amino acids: CASSLAVQSYEQYF.

This chain uses TRBV29-1 with TRBJ2-3, with D tentatively TRBD1 (6 bases). CDR3 length equals 12 residues. CDR1 SQVTM and CDR2 ANQGSEA come from the germline V gene. V was shortened by 0 bases and J by 6 bases, with 7 bases between the two germline ends. In DNA, the CDR3 is TGCAGCGTTGAAGAAGACAGGGATACGCAGTATTTT. Amino acids: CSVEEDRDTQYF.

The V gene is TRBV6-5, the J gene TRBJ1-1, with D maybe TRBD1 (5 bases). The germline CDR1 and CDR2 sequences are MNHEY and SVGAGI. The CDR3 has 13 amino acids. Trimming took 2 bases from V and 4 from J, leaving 8 bases between them. CDR3 residues: CASSYQGGTEAFF. The CDR3 nucleotides read TGTGCCAGCAGTTACCAGGGTGGCACTGAAGCTTTCTTT.

The chain links TRBV6-5 to TRBJ1-4; 7 positions agree with TRBD1. There are 15 residues in the CDR3. The trim removed 5 bases at V and 7 bases at J, leaving 10 bases unmatched. The germline gives CDR1 MNHEY, CDR2 SVGAGI. CDR3 sequence (DNA): TGTGCCAGCAGTCCAGCCCCGGGACAGACTGAAAAACTGTTTTTT. Amino acids: CASSPAPGQTEKLFF.

DNA for the CDR3: TGCAGCGCAGGACAGGGAGAGTATGGCTACACCTTC. Residues: CSAGQGEYGYTF. V is TRBV29-1 and J is TRBJ1-2; 8 positions agree with TRBD1. After removal of 7 bases from V and 5 bases from J, the junction contained 6 bases not matched to a gene. The CDR3 extends over 12 amino acids. The germline V gene has CDR1 SQVTM and CDR2 ANQGSEA.

The chain joins TRBV27 to TRBJ2-5; tentatively, D is TRBD1 (6 bases). CDR3 length: 13 amino acids. V was shortened by 6 bases and J by 5 bases, with 13 bases between the two germline ends. Germline V lookup: CDR1 MNHEY, CDR2 SMNVEV (reference sequence). DNA for the CDR3: TGTGCCAGCAGCCGGGCAGGGGTGGAGACCCAGTACTTC. This codes for CASSRAGVETQYF.

This sequence joins TRBV10-3 and TRBJ2-1, with a possible D match to TRBD2 (5 bases). From germline, CDR1 is ENHRY and CDR2 SYGVKD. V was clipped by 10 bases and J by 14 bases, with 24 bases between them. CDR3 length: 13 amino acids. CDR3 in amino acids: CATEGGPSGAKFF. CDR3 nucleotide sequence: TGTGCCACTGAAGGAGGCCCTAGTGGAGCTAAGTTCTTC.

V gene TRBV19 combines with J gene TRBJ1-6, with 7 bases matching TRBD1. This CDR3 has 15 amino acids. Germline assignment: CDR1 LNHDA and CDR2 SQIVND (reference sequence). The V segment lost 3 bases and the J segment 7 bases; nucleotides outside the gene matches: 6. The CDR3 reads CASSIRQGVNSPLHF. The DNA of the CDR3 is TGTGCCAGTAGTATCAGACAGGGTGTGAATTCACCCCTCCACTTT.

The count of this clone is one. J is TRBJ1-4 and V is TRBV19; D uncertain. The length of the CDR3 is 13 residues. Germline CDR1 reads LNHDA; CDR2 reads SQIVND (reference sequence). V lost 5 bases and J lost 5, with 9 bases in between. The CDR3 protein is CASSQRINEKLFF. CDR3 DNA: TGTGCCAGTAGTCAGCGAATAAATGAAAAACTGTTTTTT.

The chain employs TRBV5-6 and TRBJ2-1; unclear D gene. The CDR3 runs to 13 residues. V lost 4 bases and J lost 6, with 11 bases in between. Germline assignment: CDR1 SGHDT and CDR2 YYEEEE. The DNA of the CDR3 is TGTGCCAGCAGCCGAGGTCAGTTCAATGAGCAGTTCTTC. This translates into CASSRGQFNEQFF.